This T cell receptor beta chain was obtained from a study of blood T cell repertoires in COVID-19. Study in general: Sources were T cells, B-cell-depleted T cells, or PBMCs; the material itself was cDNA or gDNA.

The CDR3 spans 15 residues. Germline trimming cut 6 bases from V and 1 base from J; bases unmatched to any gene: 3. The V gene's germline CDR1 is SNHLY and CDR2 FYNNEI. TCRdb's copy holds only in-frame clones and misses some; the assay was immunoSEQ multiplex PCR. The sample gives around 170,000 clones, approximately 88% of which show up once; roughly 9% is in the top ten. Participant-reported clinical history was the basis for cohort assignment. Cohort 3 recovery required two negative PCRs, clearance, or symptom resolution. The clonotype was recovered from a woman aged 18-29 years who had recovered from COVID-19. Source material: PBMCs or T cells enriched from blood (not recorded which). The V gene is TRBV2, the J gene TRBJ2-6, with 7 bases identical to TRBD1. In nucleotides, the CDR3 is TGTGCCAGCAGAGGACAGGAATCTGGGGCCAACGTCCTGACTTTC. This sequence encodes CASRGQESGANVLTF. The variable domain in full, completed from reference TRBV2 and TRBJ2-6, reads EPEVTQTPSHQVTQMGQEVILRCVPISNHLYFYWYRQILGQKVEFLVSFYNNEISEKSEIFDDQFSVERPDGSNFTLKIRSTKLEDSAMYFCASRGQESGANVLTFGAGSRLTVL.